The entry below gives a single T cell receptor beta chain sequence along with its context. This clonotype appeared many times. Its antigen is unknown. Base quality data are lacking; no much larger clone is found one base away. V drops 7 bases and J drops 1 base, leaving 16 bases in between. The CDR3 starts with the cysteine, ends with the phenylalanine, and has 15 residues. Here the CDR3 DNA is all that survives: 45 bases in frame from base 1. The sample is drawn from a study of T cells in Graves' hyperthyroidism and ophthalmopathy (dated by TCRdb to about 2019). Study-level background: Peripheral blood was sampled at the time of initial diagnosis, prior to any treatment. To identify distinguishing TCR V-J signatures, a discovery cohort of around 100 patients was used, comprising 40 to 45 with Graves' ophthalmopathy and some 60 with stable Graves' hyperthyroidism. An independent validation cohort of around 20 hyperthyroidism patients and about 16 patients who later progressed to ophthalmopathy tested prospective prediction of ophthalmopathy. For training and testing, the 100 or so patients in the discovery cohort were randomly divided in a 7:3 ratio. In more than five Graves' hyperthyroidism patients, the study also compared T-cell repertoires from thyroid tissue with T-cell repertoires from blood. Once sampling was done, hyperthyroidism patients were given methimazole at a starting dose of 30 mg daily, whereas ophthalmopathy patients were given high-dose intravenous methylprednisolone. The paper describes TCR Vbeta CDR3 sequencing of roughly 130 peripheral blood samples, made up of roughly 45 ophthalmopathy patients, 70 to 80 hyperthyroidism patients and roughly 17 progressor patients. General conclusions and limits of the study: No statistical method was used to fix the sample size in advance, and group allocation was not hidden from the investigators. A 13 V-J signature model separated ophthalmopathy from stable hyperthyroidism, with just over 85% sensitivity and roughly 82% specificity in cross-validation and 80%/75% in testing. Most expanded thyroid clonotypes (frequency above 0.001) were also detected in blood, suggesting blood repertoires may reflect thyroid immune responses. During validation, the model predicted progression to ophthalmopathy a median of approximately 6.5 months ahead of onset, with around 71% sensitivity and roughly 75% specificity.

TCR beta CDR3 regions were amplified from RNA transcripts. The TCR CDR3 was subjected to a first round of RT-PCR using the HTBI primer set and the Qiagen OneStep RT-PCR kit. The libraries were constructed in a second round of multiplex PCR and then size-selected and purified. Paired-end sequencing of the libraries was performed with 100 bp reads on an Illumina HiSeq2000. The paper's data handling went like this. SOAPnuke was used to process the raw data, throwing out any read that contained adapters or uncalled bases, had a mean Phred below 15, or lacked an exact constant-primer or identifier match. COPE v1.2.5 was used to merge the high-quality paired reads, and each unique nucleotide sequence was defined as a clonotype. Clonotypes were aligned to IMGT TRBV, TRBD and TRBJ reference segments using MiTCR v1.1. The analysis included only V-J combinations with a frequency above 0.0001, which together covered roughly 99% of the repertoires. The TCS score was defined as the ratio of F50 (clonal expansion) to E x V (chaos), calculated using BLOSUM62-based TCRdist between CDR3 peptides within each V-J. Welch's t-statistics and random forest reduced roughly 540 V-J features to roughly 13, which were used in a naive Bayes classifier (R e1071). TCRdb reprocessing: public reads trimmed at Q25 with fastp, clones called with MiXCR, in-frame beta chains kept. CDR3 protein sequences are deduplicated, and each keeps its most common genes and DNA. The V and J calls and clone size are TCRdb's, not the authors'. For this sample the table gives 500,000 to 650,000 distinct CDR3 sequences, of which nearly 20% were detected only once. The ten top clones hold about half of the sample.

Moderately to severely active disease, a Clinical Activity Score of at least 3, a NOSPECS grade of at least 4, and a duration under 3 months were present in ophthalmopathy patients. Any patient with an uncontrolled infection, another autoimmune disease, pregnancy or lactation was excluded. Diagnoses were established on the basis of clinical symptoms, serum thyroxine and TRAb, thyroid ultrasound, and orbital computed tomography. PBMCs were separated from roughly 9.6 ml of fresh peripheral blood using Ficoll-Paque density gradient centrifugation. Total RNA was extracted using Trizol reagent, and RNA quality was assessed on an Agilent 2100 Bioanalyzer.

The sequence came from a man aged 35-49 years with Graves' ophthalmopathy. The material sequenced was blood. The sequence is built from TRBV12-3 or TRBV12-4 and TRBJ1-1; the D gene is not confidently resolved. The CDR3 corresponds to CASTSPGWGNTEAFF. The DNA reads TGTGCCAGCACCTCTCCCGGGTGGGGGAACACTGAAGCTTTCTTT.